This T cell receptor beta chain was recorded in a study of cytomegalovirus exposure and HLA in healthy donors. In this sample, this clone turned up a few times. The CDR3 is made up of 16 amino acids. Germline lookup yields CDR1 LNHDA and CDR2 SQIVND (reference sequence). V was pared by 4 bases and J by 4 bases, with 7 bases of the junction left unmatched. The study ran its PCR with 60 Vbeta and 13 Jbeta primers. The protocol was immunoSEQ multiplex PCR, while the TCRdb copy is restricted to in-frame clones and leaves out a portion. Of around 80,000 clones in the sample, roughly a tenth were seen once.

This clonotype originated in a man between 60 and 70 years old in good health and CMV-seropositive. This chain links TRBV19 with TRBJ2-7; 13 positions agree with TRBD2. The source material was PBMCs. The chain's CDR3 is CASSKTGTSGEYEQYF. The CDR3 nucleotides read TGTGCCAGTAGTAAGACCGGGACTAGCGGGGAATACGAGCAGTACTTC.